This T cell receptor (beta chain) is from a study of HIV-infected patients and healthy controls (TCRdb year 2014). Study-level background: The study tested whether deep TCR repertoire sequencing of HIV patients' small blood samples could capture immune perturbation and reconstitution. Study-wide findings and limitations: Compared with untreated HIV+ repertoires, healthy control repertoires had roughly threefold more distinct CDR3s and a higher Shannon diversity. The pairing of alpha and beta chains was not determined in the samples. Rare events from HIV-infected data received too much weight under size-matching, and comparisons were complicated by unequal numbers of distinct sequences between patients and controls. Healthy controls shared more CDR3s between individuals than HIV+ patients, by Jaccard index and by count of highly shared sequences. In HIV-infected patients, the apparent post-therapy recovery of the Gini index was not replicated in size-matched repertoire data. Significantly different mean usage between HIV-infected patients and controls was observed for eight alpha and eight beta V genes. During therapy, a significant decrease in frequency was seen for HIV-associated CDR3s, whereas no significant change was found for CMV-associated CDR3s, although most of them became more frequent. Alpha-chain CDR3s from MAIT cells occurred at high frequency in healthy controls but were severely depleted in HIV+ repertoires. Processing included only sixteen HIV-infected individuals, and this was regarded by the authors as a major limit on how widely the findings apply. The dynamics of distinct T-cell subpopulations could not be separated, and sequencing depth was restricted, because whole blood was used. Significantly higher mean Gini indices were seen in HIV-infected repertoires than in controls, possibly reflecting oligoclonality. Donor HLA types were not determined in the study. The observed differences in diversity could not be explained by the slight differences in age and sex profiles between the study cohorts.

Measured from the cysteine to the phenylalanine, the CDR3 is 17 residues long. Kept here is only the CDR3 DNA, which spans 51 bases and is read in frame from base 1. The germline V gene (reference sequence) provides CDR1 PRHDT and CDR2 FYEKMQ. V is cut by 0 bases and J by 0 bases, and the space between the germline ends is 15 bases. SuperScript III was used to reverse transcribe 500 ng RNA with primers targeting the alpha and beta constant regions. Separate libraries for the alpha and beta chains were generated through chain-specific third strand synthesis that incorporated multiplexing indices. In the protocol, all rearrangements within a chain were amplified with a single primer pair so that primer bias was avoided, and molecular barcodes were added to each cDNA molecule. The SP2 sequencing primer site and a random hexamer were carried on a 5' RACE adapter, to which purified cDNA was joined by T4 RNA Ligase 1. The authors primed second strand synthesis from the SP2 site with Phusion polymerase and used slow temperature ramps to favor optimal annealing. The 12-nucleotide barcode on each molecule comprised two random hexamer sequences, both introduced before amplification and concatenated. A short first PCR added P5 and P7 adapter elements plus a second index, followed by a roughly 23-cycle amplification PCR with P5s and P7 primers. In total the libraries went through around 26 PCR cycles, after which the libraries were quantified on a Qubit, sized on a Bioanalyzer, and diluted to approximately 3.9 nM. Sequencing of the normalized libraries was done on an Illumina MiSeq using 2 x 250 paired-end kits. MinElute columns were the means by which the reverse transcription reactions were cleaned up, and the reactions were eluted into approximately 10 ul Tris-Cl. The adapter ligations were run for roughly 25 hours at 16 degrees C, and AMPure XP beads at a 1:1 ratio were afterwards used to clean them. The study's own analysis went as follows. Demultiplexed FASTQ files were processed with a modified Decombinator that output V, J, insert and barcode information. Sequences that shared a barcode but differed from the dominant sequence were discarded as errors, and original cDNA molecules were estimated by counting barcodes clustered at Levenshtein distance 3. For downstream analyses, the R packages ineq, vegan, igraph and RCytoscape were used, along with IMGT nomenclature and CDR3 definitions. V gene usage was calculated across distinct sequences, with every TCR tallied a single time to avoid skew from clonal expansion. Whenever two unique CDR3 amino acid sequences within a donor differed by a single Levenshtein edit, similarity networks linked them. The authors compiled published HIV-specific CDR3s (over 90 alpha, some 710 beta) and CMV-specific CDR3s (roughly 12 alpha, roughly 250 beta) and searched for them in the repertoires. It was shown by random subsampling to size-matched repertoires that the decreased diversity of patients was not caused by their lower sequence numbers. Using fastp trimming at Q25 and MiXCR clonotype assembly, TCRdb reanalyzed the public sequencing data and kept in-frame beta chains. One record per CDR3 amino acid sequence lists the most common genes and DNA. The V and J calls and clone size come from TCRdb's table, not from the authors' own analysis. The sample table records 15,000 to 20,000 distinct CDR3 sequences; almost 9% of these occur just once. Of the sample, less than 3.5% falls within the top ten clones.

Whole blood was used without cell fractionation, so the repertoire reflected all unsorted peripheral T cells. Ten uninfected healthy donors were sampled as controls, and about 40% of these ten donors were sampled twice two to three months apart. For RNA extraction, a roughly 2.7 ml sample of peripheral blood was drawn into Tempus tubes. Residual genomic DNA was removed with the TURBO-DNase kit and globin mRNA was depleted with GLOBINclear. This clonotype has at least ten counts. The target of this receptor is not known. Per-base qualities were not stored, and no clone one base away is much larger. The clonotype comes from an adult in good health. The chain is made from TRBV13 and TRBJ2-7; the D segment might be TRBD1 or TRBD2, since each matches 7 bases. The sequencing input was blood. The CDR3 protein: CASSLGQGGDSSYEQYF. The DNA sequence is given as TGTGCCAGCAGCTTAGGCCAAGGGGGGGACAGCTCCTACGAGCAGTACTTC.